Each of the 31 T cell receptor beta chains below was sequenced from the same sample in a study of control samples from healthy donors and cancer patients. Profiled with immunoSEQ multiplex PCR; TCRdb holds only in-frame clones, not every one. This table holds approximately 63,000 clones, approximately 85% found once. The sample was blood. The source is a man in his forties or fifties in good health.

V gene TRBV18 combines with J gene TRBJ2-2; D is unclear. Germline CDR1 reads KGHSH; CDR2 reads LQKENI. There are 15 residues in the CDR3. With 3 bases removed from V and 5 bases from J, the gap between germline ends came to 13 bases. The CDR3 bases are TGTGCCAGCTCACCGCTCAGTTTTGGAACCGGGGAGCTGTTTTTT. It specifies CASSPLSFGTGELFF.

J is TRBJ2-6 and V is TRBV11-3; 7 nucleotides match TRBD1. Germline CDR1 SGHNT, CDR2 YENEEA. Trimming at V came to 5 bases and at J to 2 bases, leaving 0 bases not matched to a gene. The length of the CDR3 is 14 residues. CDR3 sequence (DNA): TGTGCCAGCAGCAGGGGGCCTGGGGCCAACGTCCTGACTTTC. This gives the protein CASSRGPGANVLTF.

The rearrangement joins TRBV9 to TRBJ1-1; the D gene is possibly TRBD1 (6 bases). V shed 4 bases and J shed 0 bases, with 13 bases lying between them. The CDR3 runs 15 residues. In germline, CDR1 is SGDLS, CDR2 YYNGEE. The CDR3 sequence: CASSPEQGLNTEAFF. The CDR3 region has the DNA TGTGCCAGCAGCCCAGAACAGGGATTGAACACTGAAGCTTTCTTT.

The chain uses TRBV20-1 and TRBJ2-7; TRBD1 agrees at 9 bases. The CDR3 runs to 17 residues. The ends lost 3 bases at V and 3 bases at J; junction bases unmatched: 15. Germline-derived CDR1 and CDR2 are DFQATT and SNEGSKA (reference sequence). The CDR3 sequence is CSASWRGQGKRSYEQYF. CDR3 DNA sequence: TGCAGTGCTAGTTGGCGGGGACAGGGTAAAAGGAGCTACGAGCAGTACTTC.

The chain is built from TRBV5-1 and TRBJ2-7; unclear D gene. Germline V lookup: CDR1 SGHRS, CDR2 YFSETQ. Trimming removed 2 bases from V and 3 bases from J, with 12 bases in between. The CDR3 is made up of 14 amino acids. CDR3 bases: TGCGCCAGCAGCTTCTGGACGGACCACTACGAGCAGTACTTC. Its translation is CASSFWTDHYEQYF.

The gene calls are TRBV5-1 and TRBJ2-6, with TRBD1 as a possible D gene (5 bases). Trimming removed 3 bases from V and 4 bases from J, with 11 bases in between. The CDR3 totals 15 residues. The germline V gene has CDR1 SGHRS and CDR2 YFSETQ. The CDR3 spells CASSWPWTGANVLTF. CDR3 sequence (DNA): TGCGCCAGCAGCTGGCCCTGGACAGGGGCCAACGTCCTGACTTTC. Variable domain in full (rest from reference TRBV5-1 and TRBJ2-6): KAGVTQTPRYLIKTRGQQVTLSCSPISGHRSVSWYQQTPGQGLQFLFEYFSETQRNKGNFPGRFSGRQFSNSRSEMNVSTLELGDSALYLCASSWPWTGANVLTFGAGSRLTVL.

This chain uses TRBV25-1 with TRBJ1-2, with a tentative D call TRBD1 (5 bases). The germline V gene has CDR1 MGHDK and CDR2 SYGVNS. With 4 bases removed from V and 4 bases from J, the gap between germline ends came to 10 bases. The CDR3 is 13 amino acids. The CDR3 here is CASSGRQLYGYTF. CDR3 bases: TGTGCCAGCAGTGGACGACAGCTCTATGGCTACACCTTC.

The rearrangement joins TRBV6-5 to TRBJ2-7; 8 bases align to TRBD1. The CDR3 totals 15 residues. The junction had 8 bases not matched to a gene; V was cut back by 0 bases and J by 7 bases. Germline CDR1 and CDR2: MNHEY and SVGAGI. The CDR3 DNA is TGTGCCAGCAGTTACTCGAGGCAGGGGGCATGGGAGCAGTACTTC. This encodes CASSYSRQGAWEQYF.

The V call is TRBV18, the J call TRBJ1-4; D gene ambiguous. With 3 bases removed from V and 3 bases from J, the gap between germline ends came to 11 bases. Germline CDR1 and CDR2: KGHSH and LQKENI. This CDR3 is built from 15 residues. CDR3 nucleotides: TGTGCCAGCTCACCCGAGGTGTCCCCTAATGAAAAACTGTTTTTT. Translating it yields CASSPEVSPNEKLFF.

The V gene is TRBV5-5, the J gene TRBJ1-3; no firm D call. V was shortened by 1 base and J by 0 bases, with 5 bases between the two germline ends. CDR1 is SGHKS and CDR2 is YYEKEE in the germline V gene (reference sequence). The CDR3 has 14 residues. The CDR3 DNA follows: TGTGCCAGCAGCTTGATGATCTCTGGAAACACCATATATTTT. This encodes CASSLMISGNTIYF. Full variable domain (rest looked up from reference TRBV5-5 and TRBJ1-3): DAGVTQSPTHLIKTRGQQVTLRCSPISGHKSVSWYQQVLGQGPQFIFQYYEKEERGRGNFPDRFSARQFPNYSSELNVNALLLGDSALYLCASSLMISGNTIYFGEGSWLTVV.

This chain connects TRBV7-2 to TRBJ2-1; tentative D call: TRBD1 (6 bases). Germline CDR1 reads SGHTA; CDR2 reads FQGNSA. The CDR3 sequence is 15 residues long. Trimming removed 0 bases from V and 3 bases from J, with 9 bases in between. The CDR3: CASSLARGGYNEQFF. CDR3 DNA: TGTGCCAGCAGCTTAGCCAGGGGTGGCTACAATGAGCAGTTCTTC.

The chain combines TRBV19 with TRBJ1-6; possibly TRBD1 for D (5 bases). Trimming shortened V by 7 bases and J by 5 bases, and 15 bases separated the two germline ends. Germline V gene lookup returns CDR1 LNHDA and CDR2 SQIVND (reference sequence). This CDR3 has 15 residues. The CDR3 sequence is CASKSTGTDNSPLHF. The CDR3 coding sequence is TGTGCCAGTAAGTCCACAGGAACGGATAATTCACCCCTCCACTTT.

The chain carries TRBV6-6 and TRBJ1-2, with 10 bases that match TRBD1. Germline CDR1 reads MNHNY; CDR2 reads SVGAGI (reference sequence). This CDR3 is 17 amino acids long. The ends lost 5 bases at V and 6 bases at J; junction bases unmatched: 15. The CDR3, as DNA: TGTGCCAGCAGTCCCCGTACCACCGGGACAGGGGACGATGGCTACACCTTC. Translated: CASSPRTTGTGDDGYTF.

The rearrangement uses TRBV5-1 and TRBJ2-5; D may be TRBD2 (6 bases). The CDR3 length is 14 residues. Deletions cut 3 bases from V and 4 bases from J, with 13 bases between. Germline CDR1 reads SGHRS; CDR2 reads YFSETQ. CDR3 DNA sequence: TGCGCCAGCAGCTGGGGCGGGGCCCGAGAGACCCAGTACTTC. Protein sequence: CASSWGGARETQYF. Drawing the rest from reference TRBV5-1 and TRBJ2-5, the complete variable domain is KAGVTQTPRYLIKTRGQQVTLSCSPISGHRSVSWYQQTPGQGLQFLFEYFSETQRNKGNFPGRFSGRQFSNSRSEMNVSTLELGDSALYLCASSWGGARETQYFGPGTRLLVL.

The chain recombines TRBV5-1 with TRBJ2-3; 12 nucleotides match TRBD2. CDR3 length: 15 residues. Losses at the gene ends were 7 bases for V and 3 bases for J; bases not matched to a gene: 6. Germline loops: CDR1 SGHRS, CDR2 YFSETQ. In nucleotides, the CDR3 is TGCGCCAGCTTACCCCTAGCGGGGGGGACAGATACGCAGTATTTT. Protein product: CASLPLAGGTDTQYF.

The chain recombines TRBV7-9 with TRBJ1-2, with D unresolved. CDR3 length: 14 amino acids. Trimming pared 1 base from V and 4 bases from J, leaving 10 bases between. Germline V gene data show CDR1 as SEHNR and CDR2 as FQNEAQ (reference sequence). CDR3 sequence (DNA): TGTGCCAGCAGCTTAGATGCAGAGATCTATGGCTACACCTTC. This sequence encodes CASSLDAEIYGYTF.

CDR3 DNA: TGTGCCAGTAGTACCCGGGCTAGCCCTCTCTCCTACGAGCAGTACTTC. As protein: CASSTRASPLSYEQYF. The chain joins TRBV19 to TRBJ2-7; TRBD2 is a possible D gene (5 bases). Trimming cost V 4 bases and J 0 bases, with 16 bases left between them. The CDR3 sequence is 16 residues long. Germline-derived CDR1 and CDR2 are LNHDA and SQIVND (reference sequence).

This clone was recorded a few times. Distinct nucleotide sequences in the sample also encode this CDR3. This rearrangement joins TRBV9 to TRBJ2-7; 7 bases line up with TRBD1. V lost 0 bases to trimming and J lost 2 bases; unmatched junction nucleotides: 2. The CDR3 is 14 residues long. Germline V gives CDR1 SGDLS, CDR2 YYNGEE. The CDR3 nucleotides are TGTGCCAGCAGCGTAGGACAGGGAACCTACGAGCAGTACTTC. Translated: CASSVGQGTYEQYF.

The rearrangement links TRBV5-6 to TRBJ2-7; 10 bases match TRBD2. There are 14 residues in the CDR3. The V segment lost 5 bases and the J segment 6 bases; nucleotides outside the gene matches: 8. CDR1 is SGHDT and CDR2 is YYEEEE in the germline V gene. The CDR3 reads CASSFPGLASEQYF. In nucleotides, the CDR3 is TGTGCCAGCAGTTTTCCGGGACTAGCGAGCGAGCAGTACTTC.

The rearrangement joins TRBV29-1 to TRBJ2-1; D remains unclear. With 4 bases removed from V and 5 bases from J, the gap between germline ends came to 6 bases. Looked up from germline, CDR1 is SQVTM and CDR2 is ANQGSEA. This CDR3 spans 11 amino acids. CDR3 nucleotide sequence: TGCAGCGTTGCGTCGGACAATGAGCAGTTCTTC. This sequence encodes CSVASDNEQFF.

The chain carries TRBV13 and TRBJ2-6; no definite D call. Between the trimmed V and J ends, which lost 1 base and 7 bases, there was a span of 5 bases. Per germline, CDR1 PRHDT and CDR2 FYEKMQ (reference sequence). The CDR3 is 13 residues long. The CDR3 here is CASSLALANVLTF. For the CDR3, the DNA is TGTGCCAGCAGCTTAGCGCTTGCCAACGTCCTGACTTTC.

The chain is built from TRBV9 and TRBJ2-4; D ambiguous. Germline CDR1 is SGDLS and CDR2 is YYNGEE. V was pared by 6 bases and J by 1 base, with 17 bases between. The CDR3 spans 16 residues. CDR3 sequence (DNA): TGTGCCAGCACCCCTTCCAGGAACGGGGCCAAAAACATTCAGTACTTC. Translation gives CASTPSRNGAKNIQYF. Using reference TRBV9 and TRBJ2-4 for the parts outside the CDR3, the full variable domain is DSGVTQTPKHLITATGQRVTLRCSPRSGDLSVYWYQQSLDQGLQFLIQYYNGEERAKGNILERFSAQQFPDLHSELNLSSLELGDSALYFCASTPSRNGAKNIQYFGAGTRLSVL.

This clone came up once. J is TRBJ2-7 and V is TRBV5-1; D assignment may be TRBD1 or TRBD2 (5 bases each). The CDR3 sequence is 14 residues long. CDR1 and CDR2 from the germline V gene are SGHRS and YFSETQ. V was pared by 4 bases and J by 6 bases, with 17 bases between. This chain's CDR3 is CASSRDGLSSEQYF. The CDR3 region has the DNA TGCGCCAGCAGCAGGGACGGCCTGTCTAGCGAGCAGTACTTC. The whole variable domain, filled in from reference TRBV5-1 and TRBJ2-7, reads KAGVTQTPRYLIKTRGQQVTLSCSPISGHRSVSWYQQTPGQGLQFLFEYFSETQRNKGNFPGRFSGRQFSNSRSEMNVSTLELGDSALYLCASSRDGLSSEQYFGPGTRLTVT.

V usage is TRBV5-6 and J usage is TRBJ1-1; TRBD1 might be the D (6 bases). CDR3 size: 16 residues. Germline lookup yields CDR1 SGHDT and CDR2 YYEEEE. V was clipped by 0 bases and J by 5 bases, with 17 bases between them. The CDR3 nucleotides are TGTGCCAGCAGCTTGGTAGGGACTGTAAGGGGGACTGAAGCTTTCTTT. Translating gives CASSLVGTVRGTEAFF.

The J gene is TRBJ2-5, the V gene TRBV6-5; 10 bases align to TRBD2. This CDR3 has 14 amino acids. Germline loops: CDR1 MNHEY, CDR2 SVGAGI. The junction had 4 bases not matched to a gene; V was cut back by 5 bases and J by 4 bases. The CDR3 DNA reads TGTGCCAGCAGTCCACGACTAGCGGGAGAGACCCAGTACTTC. Protein sequence: CASSPRLAGETQYF.

This sequence joins TRBV28 and TRBJ2-3; D call uncertain. CDR1 and CDR2 (germline): MDHEN, SYDVKM. CDR3 length equals 13 residues. V was cut by 3 bases and J by 3 bases, with 7 bases left in between. CDR3 protein: CASSLAFTDTQYF. For the CDR3, the DNA is TGTGCCAGCAGTTTGGCTTTTACAGATACGCAGTATTTT.

V and J are TRBV9 and TRBJ2-3; 10 bases agree with TRBD1. V lost 6 bases to trimming and J lost 3 bases; unmatched junction nucleotides: 7. The CDR3 covers 15 residues. In germline, CDR1 is SGDLS, CDR2 YYNGEE. In DNA form, the CDR3 reads TGTGCCAGCACCGCCCGACAGGGGGCGACAGATACGCAGTATTTT. Translated, it gives CASTARQGATDTQYF.

The chain couples TRBV4-3 to TRBJ1-1, with 7 bases fitting TRBD1. Unmatched junction bases numbered 8, after V lost 2 bases and J lost 5 bases. The CDR3 has 15 residues. The V gene's germline CDR1 is LGHNA and CDR2 YSLEER. The CDR3 region has the DNA TGCGCCAGCAGCCAATCGACGACAGGGAAGACTGAAGCTTTCTTT. Protein product: CASSQSTTGKTEAFF.

The table lists this clone with a few counts. V usage is TRBV7-3 and J usage is TRBJ2-3, with 7 bases matching TRBD2. The junction had 8 bases not matched to a gene; V was cut back by 0 bases and J by 2 bases. This CDR3 is 17 amino acids long. Germline-derived CDR1 and CDR2 are SGHTA and FQGTGA. In nucleotides, the CDR3 is TGTGCCAGCAGCTTAACGTTCGGGGGGACCATCACAGATACGCAGTATTTT. Amino acids: CASSLTFGGTITDTQYF.

V usage is TRBV7-2 and J usage is TRBJ1-1; 7 bases align to TRBD1. The V gene end was trimmed by 7 bases and the J gene end by 3 bases; junction bases not matched to a gene: 14. Germline V gene sequence: CDR1 SGHTA, CDR2 FQGNSA. This CDR3 has 16 amino acids. The chain's CDR3 is CASTFTSGTVYTEAFF. The CDR3 coding sequence is TGTGCCAGCACCTTTACATCCGGGACAGTTTACACTGAAGCTTTCTTT.

This rearrangement joins TRBV5-5 to TRBJ1-1, with D unresolved. The CDR3 extends over 9 amino acids. Germline V gene sequence: CDR1 SGHKS, CDR2 YYEKEE (reference sequence). Trimming cost V 0 bases and J 11 bases, with 2 bases left between them. CDR3 in amino acids: CASSLGAFF. For the CDR3, the DNA is TGTGCCAGCAGCTTGGGGGCTTTCTTT.